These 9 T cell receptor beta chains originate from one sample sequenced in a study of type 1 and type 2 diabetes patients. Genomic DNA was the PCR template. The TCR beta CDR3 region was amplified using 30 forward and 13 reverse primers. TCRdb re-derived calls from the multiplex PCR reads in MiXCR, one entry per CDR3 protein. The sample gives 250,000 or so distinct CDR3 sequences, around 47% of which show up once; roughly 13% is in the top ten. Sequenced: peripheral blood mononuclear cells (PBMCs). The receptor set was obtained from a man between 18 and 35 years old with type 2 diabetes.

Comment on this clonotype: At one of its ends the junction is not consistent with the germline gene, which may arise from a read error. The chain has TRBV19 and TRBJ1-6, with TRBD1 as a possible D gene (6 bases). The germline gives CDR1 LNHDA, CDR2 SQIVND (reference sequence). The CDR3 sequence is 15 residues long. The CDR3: CASSMDSSYNSPLYF. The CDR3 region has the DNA TGTGCCAGTAGTATGGACAGCTCCTATAATTCACCCCTCTACTTT.

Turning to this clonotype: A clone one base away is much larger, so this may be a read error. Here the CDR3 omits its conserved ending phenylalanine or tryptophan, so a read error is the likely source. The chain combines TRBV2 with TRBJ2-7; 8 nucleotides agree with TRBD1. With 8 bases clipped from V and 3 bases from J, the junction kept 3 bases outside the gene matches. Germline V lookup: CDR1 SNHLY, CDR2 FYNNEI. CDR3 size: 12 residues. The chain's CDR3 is CASGQGDYEQYL. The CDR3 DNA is TGTGCCAGCGGACAGGGAGACTACGAGCAGTACCTC.

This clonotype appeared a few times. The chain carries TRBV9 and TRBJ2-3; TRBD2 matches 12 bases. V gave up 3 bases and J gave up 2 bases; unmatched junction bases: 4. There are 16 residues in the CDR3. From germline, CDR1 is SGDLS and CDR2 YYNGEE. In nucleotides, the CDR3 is TGTGCCAGCAGCGGTGGGACTAGCGGGCTCACAGATACGCAGTATTTT. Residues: CASSGGTSGLTDTQYF. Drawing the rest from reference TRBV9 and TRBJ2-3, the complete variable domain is DSGVTQTPKHLITATGQRVTLRCSPRSGDLSVYWYQQSLDQGLQFLIQYYNGEERAKGNILERFSAQQFPDLHSELNLSSLELGDSALYFCASSGGTSGLTDTQYFGPGTRLTVL.

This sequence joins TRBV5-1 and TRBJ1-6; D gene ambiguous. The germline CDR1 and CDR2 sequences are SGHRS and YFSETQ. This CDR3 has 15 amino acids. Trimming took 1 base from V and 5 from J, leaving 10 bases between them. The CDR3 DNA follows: TGCGCCAGCAGCTTGAATCCAAAGGATAATTCACCCCTCCACTTT. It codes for CASSLNPKDNSPLHF.

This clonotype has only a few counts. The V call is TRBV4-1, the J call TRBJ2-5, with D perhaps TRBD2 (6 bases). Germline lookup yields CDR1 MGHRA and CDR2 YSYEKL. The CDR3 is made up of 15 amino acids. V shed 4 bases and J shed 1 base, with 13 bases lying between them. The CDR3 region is CASSPEGWGQETQYF. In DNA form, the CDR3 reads TGCGCCAGCAGCCCGGAGGGGTGGGGCCAAGAGACCCAGTACTTC.

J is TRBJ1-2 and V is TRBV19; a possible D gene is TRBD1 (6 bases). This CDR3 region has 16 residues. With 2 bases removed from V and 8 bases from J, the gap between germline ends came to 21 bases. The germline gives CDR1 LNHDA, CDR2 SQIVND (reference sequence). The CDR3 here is CASSITLPLGARGYTF. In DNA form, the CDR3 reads TGTGCCAGTAGTATAACTCTCCCCTTGGGGGCACGGGGCTACACCTTC.

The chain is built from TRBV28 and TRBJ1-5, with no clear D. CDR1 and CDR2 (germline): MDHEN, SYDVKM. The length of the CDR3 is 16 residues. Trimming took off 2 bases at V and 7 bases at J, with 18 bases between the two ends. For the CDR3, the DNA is TGTGCCAGCAGTTTACCCCTCGCACTAGGGAGGCAGCCCCAGCATTTT. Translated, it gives CASSLPLALGRQPQHF.

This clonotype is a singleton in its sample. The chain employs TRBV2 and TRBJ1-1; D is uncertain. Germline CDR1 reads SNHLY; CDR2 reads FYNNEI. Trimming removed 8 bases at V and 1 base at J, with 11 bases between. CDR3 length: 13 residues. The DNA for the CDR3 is TGTGCCAGCCAGGACTCTGCGAACACTGAAGCTTTCTTT. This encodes CASQDSANTEAFF.

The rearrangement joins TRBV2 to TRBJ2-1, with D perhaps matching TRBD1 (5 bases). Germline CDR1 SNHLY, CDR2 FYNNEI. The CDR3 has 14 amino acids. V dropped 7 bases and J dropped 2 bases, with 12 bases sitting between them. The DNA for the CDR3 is TGTGCCAGCACTCTGACAGCAACCTACAATGAGCAGTTCTTC. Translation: CASTLTATYNEQFF.